This TCR beta chain was observed in a study of CD8 T cells in Susac syndrome. This CDR3 region has 15 residues. V lost 5 bases to trimming and J lost 7 bases; unmatched junction nucleotides: 10. Per germline, CDR1 SEHNR and CDR2 FQNEAQ (reference sequence). A note on this clonotype: The target antigen is unknown.

RNA totalling about 0.5 to 1 ug underwent reverse transcription with random hexamers. It was immunoSEQ multiplex PCR that amplified TCR beta CDR3 across 54 Vbeta and 13 Jbeta. One entry per CDR3 protein results from TCRdb running MiXCR on the immunoSEQ multiplex PCR reads. The sample has 65,000 to 75,000 distinct CDR3 sequences, just under 95% seen once. Study-wide results and limits: Regarding the TCR sequencing and HLA analysis, the study admitted that a relatively small number of individuals were involved.

The origin of this receptor is a human donor in good health. The material sequenced was CD8+ T cells from PBMCs. The chain links TRBV7-9 to TRBJ1-1; 10 bases map to TRBD1. CDR3 loop: CASSTTGTGEIEAFF. CDR3 coding DNA: TGTGCCAGCAGCACAACCGGGACAGGGGAGATTGAAGCTTTCTTT.